The clone carrying this TCR beta chain was recorded a few times. Its specificity is unknown. The entry originates in a study of T cell repertoires in cytomegalovirus infection. Whole-study context: Epitope selection comprised recently identified HLA-C-restricted CMV epitopes and well-studied HLA-B-restricted CMV epitopes. A matching HLA type, together with CMV infection, was signaled by public TCR beta signatures.

General study points: CMV-specific TCR beta clonotypes restricted by HLA-C dominated the ex vivo response. Summed frequency of shared TCR beta families picked out CMV carriers who also had the relevant HLA.

The germline V gene has CDR1 LNHDA and CDR2 SQIVND (reference sequence). There are 14 residues in the CDR3. Trimming removed 1 base at V and 2 bases at J, with 9 bases between. TCRdb processed the reads anew with MiXCR; each CDR3 protein has one entry. Of 570,000 or so distinct CDR3 sequences listed, about 39% are singletons. The material sequenced was cultured PBMCs, taken from culture after CMV antigen stimulation. This receptor was obtained from a human donor in good health (CMV status not recorded). Some clones in this sample may be carry-over from other donors' samples. The V and J genes are TRBV19 and TRBJ2-7, with D tentatively TRBD1 or TRBD2 (5 bases each). CDR3 region: CASSIVGEPYEQYF. Here the CDR3 DNA reads TGTGCCAGTAGTATAGTGGGGGAGCCCTACGAGCAGTACTTC.